This TCR beta chain was obtained from a study of T cell repertoires in cytomegalovirus infection. Study summary: Selected CMV epitopes included recently identified HLA-C-restricted ones as well as well-studied HLA-B-restricted ones. The public TCR beta signatures pointed to both CMV infection and matching HLA type.

This clonotype was picked up a small number of times. Its specificity is not known. TCRdb itself ran the reads through MiXCR, one entry per CDR3 protein. The sample includes some 920,000 distinct CDR3 sequences, roughly 30% seen only once; the top ten take about an eighth. Trimming stripped 0 bases from V and 3 bases from J, with 17 bases between. Germline V gives CDR1 MNHEY, CDR2 SMNVEV (reference sequence). The CDR3 runs to 17 residues. General study points: Cumulated frequencies of public TCR beta families served to identify carriers of CMV plus the relevant HLA. Dominating the ex vivo response were TCR beta clonotypes that were CMV-specific and HLA-C-restricted.

This sequence joins TRBV27 and TRBJ1-1, with TRBD1 as a possible D gene (5 bases). The TCR comes from a human donor in good health (CMV status not recorded). Some clones in this sample may be carry-over from other donors' samples. This sample comprised cultured CD8+ T cells from PBMCs, obtained from culture after CMV antigen stimulation. The CDR3 DNA is TGTGCCAGCAGTTTATCAGGACCGGGGGAACGGTACACTGAAGCTTTCTTT. It translates to CASSLSGPGERYTEAFF.